This T cell receptor beta chain was profiled in a study of low-dose radiotherapy and immunotherapy resistance in tumors. Across the study: Dosing of intravenous cyclophosphamide at 200 mg/m2 occurred every two weeks and took place one day prior to radiation and immunotherapy. A daily 300 mg dose of oral aspirin was taken by patients for four cycles from cycle 1 day 1.

Time point denoted: before trial treatment. Donors were administered nivolumab, ipilimumab, aspirin and low-dose cyclophosphamide, together with low-dose radiotherapy. Patients with advanced, tumor-infiltrating lymphocyte-negative solid tumors were eligible. This clonotype has ten or more counts. Alpha- and beta-chain coverage of first-strand cDNA came from TRAV- and TRBV-specific primers. Amplification, which lasted roughly 20 PCR cycles, used a constant-region primer and V-primer adapter to amplify TCRs. One entry per CDR3 protein, called by TCRdb with MiXCR from the reads. The sample contains around 99,000 distinct CDR3 sequences, roughly 9% of which appear only once. The TCR originated in a male donor with prostate cancer. Sample: PBMCs, taken before treatment.

This CDR3 reads CASSQPGMGYGYTF. The CDR3 DNA reads TGTGCCAGCAGCCAACCGGGAATGGGCTATGGCTACACCTTC. J is TRBJ1-2 and V is TRBV7-2; D is uncertain. V was trimmed by 5 bases and J by 4 bases, leaving 14 bases between them. In germline, CDR1 is SGHTA, CDR2 FQGNSA. The CDR3 consists of 14 residues.